Listed below are T cell receptor beta chains from one sample, sequenced in a study of T-cell reconstitution after alpha-beta-depleted transplantation in children. TCRdb called the PCR reads again in MiXCR, with one record for every CDR3 protein. The profile shows about 980,000 distinct CDR3 sequences, about 26% of them singletons. The sequencing used PBMCs, mostly from graft donor cells, collected 360 days after TCRalphabeta/CD19-depleted stem cell transplant. The receptors stem from a boy under two years old who had a stem cell transplant for SCID, so the T cells may come from the graft donor. Both conserved end residues are part of each CDR3. D genes are given only for firm matches. Rows give clone size only sometimes, using once, few, many, or a class for an expanded clone.

TRBJ2-5 | TRBV12-3/TRBV12-4 | NA | 14 | few | CASSLVSMEETQYF | TGTGCCAGCAGTTTAGTTTCCATGGAAGAGACCCAGTACTTC
TRBJ1-3 | TRBV3-1 | NA | 14 | NA | CASSQGRSGNTIYF | TGTGCCAGCAGCCAAGGACGGTCTGGAAACACCATATATTTT
TRBJ2-7 | TRBV4-3 | NA | 17 | NA | CASSQGNRDVWSYEQYF | TGCGCCAGCAGCCAAGGGAACAGGGACGTCTGGTCCTACGAGCAGTACTTC
TRBJ2-1 | TRBV7-2 | TRBD1 | 16 | few | CASSPEPGDRYNEQFF | TGTGCCAGCAGCCCTGAACCGGGGGACAGGTACAATGAGCAGTTCTTC
TRBJ2-1 | TRBV28 | NA | 14 | NA | CASSPEDPYNEQFF | TGTGCCAGCAGTCCTGAAGACCCCTACAATGAGCAGTTCTTC
TRBJ2-5 | TRBV6-5 | NA | 15 | few | CASSYSLGGEETQYF | TGTGCCAGCAGTTACTCGTTAGGGGGTGAAGAGACCCAGTACTTC
TRBJ2-1 | TRBV7-9 | NA | 12 | few | CASSPVYGEQFF | TGTGCCAGCAGCCCGGTTTACGGTGAGCAGTTCTTC
TRBJ2-7 | TRBV5-5 | TRBD1 | 15 | few | CASSRRTGGINEQYF | TGTGCCAGCAGCCGTCGGACAGGGGGCATTAACGAGCAGTACTTC
TRBJ2-1 | TRBV9 | NA | 11 | many | CASSVAGEQFF | TGTGCCAGCAGCGTAGCGGGGGAGCAGTTCTTC
TRBJ2-7 | TRBV29-1 | TRBD1 | 12 | few | CSVRQGSYEQYF | TGCAGCGTTCGACAGGGTTCCTACGAGCAGTACTTC
TRBJ2-1 | TRBV12-3/TRBV12-4 | NA | 15 | NA | CASSPGVGADNEQFF | TGTGCCAGCAGCCCAGGGGTGGGGGCCGACAATGAGCAGTTCTTC
TRBJ2-7 | TRBV5-1 | NA | 13 | few | CASRVGSTYEQYF | TGCGCCAGCAGGGTTGGGTCTACCTACGAGCAGTACTTC
TRBJ1-6 | TRBV12-3/TRBV12-4 | NA | 14 | NA | CASTLTEYNSPLHF | TGTGCCAGCACCCTGACAGAGTATAATTCACCCCTCCACTTT
TRBJ2-5 | TRBV20-1 | NA | 11 | NA | CSAIVKETQYF | TGCAGTGCTATAGTAAAAGAGACCCAGTACTTC
TRBJ2-1 | TRBV11-1 | NA | 14 | few | CASSLWGWGNEQFF | TGTGCCAGCAGCTTATGGGGTTGGGGCAATGAGCAGTTCTTC
TRBJ1-5 | TRBV24-1 | TRBD1 | 15 | few | CATSDTGGGNQPQHF | TGTGCCACCAGTGATACAGGGGGTGGCAATCAGCCCCAGCATTTT
TRBJ2-5 | TRBV28 | NA | 14 | NA | CASSSQGRRETQYF | TGTGCCAGCAGTTCCCAGGGGAGAAGAGAGACCCAGTACTTC
TRBJ2-3 | TRBV5-1 | NA | 14 | NA | CASSLRGAEDTQYF | TGCGCCAGCAGCTTGAGGGGGGCGGAGGATACGCAGTATTTT
TRBJ2-7 | TRBV12-3/TRBV12-4 | NA | 17 | NA | CASSRPLAEGGAREQYF | TGTGCCAGCAGCCGCCCCTTAGCGGAGGGGGGGGCGAGGGAGCAGTACTTC
TRBJ1-1 | TRBV20-1 | TRBD1 | 16 | NA | CSARSLTGRVNTEAFF | TGCAGTGCTAGATCCCTGACAGGGAGGGTGAACACTGAAGCTTTCTTT
TRBJ2-1 | TRBV12-3/TRBV12-4 | TRBD2 | 15 | NA | CASSLQRGFYNEQFF | TGTGCCAGCAGCCTACAGCGGGGGTTCTACAATGAGCAGTTCTTC
TRBJ2-1 | TRBV4-1 | NA | 17 | once | CASSQVSSGVRYNEQFF | TGCGCCAGCAGCCAAGTCAGCTCAGGGGTAAGGTACAATGAGCAGTTCTTC
TRBJ1-1 | TRBV6-1 | TRBD1 | 15 | NA | CASALTGQPNTEAFF | TGTGCCAGCGCACTCACGGGACAGCCCAACACTGAAGCTTTCTTT
TRBJ2-7 | TRBV27 | NA | 15 | once | CASSFLPSPAYEQYF | TGTGCCAGCAGTTTCCTGCCTAGTCCGGCCTACGAGCAGTACTTC
TRBJ2-5 | TRBV15 | NA | 20 | few | CATSRDRGLLLAPYQETQYF | TGTGCCACCAGCAGAGACAGGGGGTTATTACTAGCCCCTTATCAAGAGACCCAGTACTTC
TRBJ2-7 | TRBV12-3/TRBV12-4 | TRBD2 | 15 | NA | CASSGRTSGTYEQYF | TGTGCCAGCAGTGGGAGGACTAGCGGTACCTACGAGCAGTACTTC
TRBJ2-7 | TRBV5-1 | TRBD1 | 17 | NA | CASSLYSPGTGSWEQYF | TGCGCCAGCAGCTTATATTCCCCGGGGACAGGTTCTTGGGAGCAGTACTTC
TRBJ2-5 | TRBV12-3/TRBV12-4 | TRBD1 | 15 | few | CASSFLPTGEVTQYF | TGTGCCAGCAGTTTTCTCCCGACAGGGGAGGTGACCCAGTACTTC
TRBJ2-5 | TRBV13 | NA | 14 | many | CASSLRGPQETQYF | TGTGCCAGCAGCTTGCGGGGGCCCCAAGAGACCCAGTACTTC
TRBJ2-5 | TRBV5-1 | NA | 13 | NA | CASRDPGRVTQYF | TGCGCCAGCAGGGACCCTGGGCGGGTGACCCAGTACTTC
TRBJ2-1 | TRBV7-9 | NA | 13 | few | CASSLRTLDEQFF | TGTGCCAGCAGCTTAAGAACGCTCGATGAGCAGTTCTTC
TRBJ2-3 | TRBV29-1 | NA | 10 | many | CSVESDTQYF | TGCAGCGTTGAGTCCGATACGCAGTATTTT
TRBJ2-1 | TRBV27 | TRBD1 | 15 | few | CASSHRDSPYNEQFF | TGTGCCAGCAGCCACCGGGACAGTCCTTACAATGAGCAGTTCTTC
TRBJ2-5 | TRBV12-3/TRBV12-4 | TRBD2 | 13 | NA | CASSMTSLETQYF | TGTGCCAGCAGTATGACTAGCTTGGAGACCCAGTACTTC
TRBJ2-7 | TRBV4-2 | NA | 14 | NA | CASSQERRNYEQYF | TGTGCCAGCAGCCAAGAACGCAGGAACTACGAGCAGTACTTC
TRBJ1-2 | TRBV9 | NA | 15 | NA | CASSPLLDRNYGYTF | TGTGCCAGCAGCCCCCTCCTAGACCGTAACTATGGCTACACCTTC
TRBJ2-4 | TRBV3-1 | NA | 15 | few | CASSQGEGAKNIQYF | TGTGCCAGCAGCCAAGGAGAAGGGGCCAAAAACATTCAGTACTTC
TRBJ2-1 | TRBV18 | TRBD2 | 16 | NA | CASSPRTSGGADEQFF | TGTGCCAGCTCACCAAGGACTAGCGGGGGGGCGGATGAGCAGTTCTTC
TRBJ2-7 | TRBV7-2 | NA | 12 | few | CASSPQAYEQYF | TGTGCCAGCAGCCCCCAAGCCTACGAGCAGTACTTC
TRBJ2-7 | TRBV29-1 | TRBD1 | 12 | NA | CSVEAGQGFKYF | TGCAGCGTTGAAGCGGGACAGGGTTTTAAGTACTTC
TRBJ1-6 | TRBV4-1 | NA | 16 | few | CASSPQEGGWNSPLHF | TGCGCCAGCAGCCCACAGGAAGGAGGGTGGAATTCACCCCTCCACTTT
TRBJ2-7 | TRBV11-2 | TRBD2 | 12 | once | CASGLAGGEQYF | TGTGCCAGCGGGCTAGCGGGAGGTGAGCAGTACTTC
TRBJ2-7 | TRBV20-1 | NA | 11 | NA | CSARGASALYF | TGCAGTGCTAGAGGTGCAAGCGCCCTGTACTTC
TRBJ1-1 | TRBV29-1 | NA | 15 | NA | CSARRLTGGGTEAFF | TGCAGCGCCCGTCGACTGACAGGTGGTGGAACTGAAGCTTTCTTT
TRBJ2-3 | TRBV5-1 | NA | 15 | few | CASSFDPSSTDTQYF | TGCGCCAGCAGCTTCGACCCGTCTAGCACAGATACGCAGTATTTT
TRBJ2-1 | TRBV12-3/TRBV12-4 | TRBD1 | 16 | NA | CASSLHPGTGPNEQFF | TGTGCCAGCAGTCTTCACCCCGGGACAGGGCCTAATGAGCAGTTCTTC
TRBJ2-1 | TRBV3-1 | TRBD1 | 12 | NA | CASRGTGNEQFF | TGTGCCAGCAGGGGGACAGGGAATGAGCAGTTCTTC
TRBJ1-2 | TRBV10-2 | NA | 13 | NA | CASSDMVDYGYTF | TGCGCCAGCAGTGATATGGTAGACTATGGCTACACCTTC
TRBJ1-5 | TRBV6-5 | NA | 14 | NA | CASSYSESNQPQHF | TGTGCCAGCAGTTACTCGGAGAGCAATCAGCCCCAGCATTTT
TRBJ1-1 | TRBV20-1 | TRBD1 | 17 | few | CSARYRGKGGMNTEAFF | TGCAGTGCCAGATACAGGGGCAAGGGAGGGATGAACACTGAAGCTTTCTTT